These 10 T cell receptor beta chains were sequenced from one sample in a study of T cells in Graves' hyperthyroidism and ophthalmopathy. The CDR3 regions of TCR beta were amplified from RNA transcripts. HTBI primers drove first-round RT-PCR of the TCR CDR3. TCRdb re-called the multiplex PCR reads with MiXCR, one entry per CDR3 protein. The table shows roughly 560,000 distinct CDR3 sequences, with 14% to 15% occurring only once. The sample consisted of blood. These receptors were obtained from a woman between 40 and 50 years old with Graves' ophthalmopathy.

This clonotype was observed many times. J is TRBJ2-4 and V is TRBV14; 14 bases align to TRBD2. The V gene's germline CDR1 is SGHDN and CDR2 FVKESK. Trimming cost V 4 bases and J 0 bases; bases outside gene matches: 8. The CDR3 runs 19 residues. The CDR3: CASSPPGLAGVLAKNIQYF. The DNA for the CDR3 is TGTGCCAGCAGCCCACCGGGACTAGCGGGAGTCTTAGCCAAAAACATTCAGTACTTC.

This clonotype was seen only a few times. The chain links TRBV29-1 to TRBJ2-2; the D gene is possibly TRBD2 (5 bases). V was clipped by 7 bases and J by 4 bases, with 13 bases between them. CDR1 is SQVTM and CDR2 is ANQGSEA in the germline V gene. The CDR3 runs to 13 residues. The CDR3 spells CSGVGEGTGELFF. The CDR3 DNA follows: TGCAGCGGGGTCGGGGAAGGCACCGGGGAGCTGTTTTTT.

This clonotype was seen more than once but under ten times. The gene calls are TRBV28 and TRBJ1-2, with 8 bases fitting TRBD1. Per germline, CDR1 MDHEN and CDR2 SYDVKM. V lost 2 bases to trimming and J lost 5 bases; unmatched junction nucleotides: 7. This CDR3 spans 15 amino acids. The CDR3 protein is CASSLGQGLWYGYTF. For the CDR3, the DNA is TGTGCCAGCAGTTTAGGACAGGGTTTATGGTATGGCTACACCTTC.

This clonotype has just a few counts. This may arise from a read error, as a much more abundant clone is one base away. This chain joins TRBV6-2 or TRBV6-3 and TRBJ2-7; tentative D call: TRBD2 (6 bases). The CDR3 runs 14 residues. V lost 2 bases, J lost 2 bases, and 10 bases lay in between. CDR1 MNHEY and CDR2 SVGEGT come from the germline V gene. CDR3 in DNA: TGTGCCAGCAGTTACGGGCTAGCGACCTACGAGCAGTACTTC. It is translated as CASSYGLATYEQYF.

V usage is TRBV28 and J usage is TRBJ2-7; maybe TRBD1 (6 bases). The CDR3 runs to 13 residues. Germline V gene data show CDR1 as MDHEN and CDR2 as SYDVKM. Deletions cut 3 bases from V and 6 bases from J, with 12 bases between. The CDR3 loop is CASSFKQGAEQYF. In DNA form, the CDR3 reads TGTGCCAGCAGTTTTAAACAGGGCGCCGAGCAGTACTTC.

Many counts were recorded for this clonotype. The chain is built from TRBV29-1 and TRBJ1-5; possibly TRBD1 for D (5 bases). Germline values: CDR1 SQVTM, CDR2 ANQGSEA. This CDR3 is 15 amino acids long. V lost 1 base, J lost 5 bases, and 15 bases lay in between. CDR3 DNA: TGCAGCGTTGAAGGTTTCAGGGAAGCAGATCAGCCCCAGCATTTT. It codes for CSVEGFREADQPQHF.

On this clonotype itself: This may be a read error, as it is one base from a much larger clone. In DNA form, the CDR3 reads TGTGCCAGCAGCGCCCACAGGGGTCCCCCCTCTGTAAACACCATATATTTT. Protein sequence: CASSAHRGPPSVNTIYF. The chain has TRBV7-8 and TRBJ1-3, with 7 bases that match TRBD1. Germline lookup yields CDR1 SGHVS and CDR2 FQNEAQ. This CDR3 contains 17 residues. Supplemented by reference TRBV7-8 and TRBJ1-3, the full variable domain reads GAGVSQSPRYKVAKRGQDVALRCDPISGHVSLFWYQQALGQGPEFLTYFQNEAQLDKSGLPSDRFFAERPEGSVSTLKIQRTQQEDSAVYLCASSAHRGPPSVNTIYFGEGSWLTVV.

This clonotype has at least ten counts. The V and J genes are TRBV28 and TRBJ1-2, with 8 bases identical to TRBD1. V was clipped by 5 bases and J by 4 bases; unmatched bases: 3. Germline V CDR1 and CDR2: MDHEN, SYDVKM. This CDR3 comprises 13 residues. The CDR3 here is CASSTDRAYGYTF. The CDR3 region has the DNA TGTGCCAGCAGTACGGACAGGGCCTATGGCTACACCTTC.

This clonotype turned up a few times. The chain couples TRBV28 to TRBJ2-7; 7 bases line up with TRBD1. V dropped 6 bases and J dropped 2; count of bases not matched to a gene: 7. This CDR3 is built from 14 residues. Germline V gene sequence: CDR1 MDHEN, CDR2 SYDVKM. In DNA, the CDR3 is TGTGCCAGCAGAAACAGGGGAAGCCCCTACGAGCAGTACTTC. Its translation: CASRNRGSPYEQYF.

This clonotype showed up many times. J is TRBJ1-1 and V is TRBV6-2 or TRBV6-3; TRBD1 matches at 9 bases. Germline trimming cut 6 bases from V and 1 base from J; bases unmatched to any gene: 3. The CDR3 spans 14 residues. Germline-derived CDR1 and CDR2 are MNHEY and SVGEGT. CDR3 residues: CASRMGQGNTEAFF. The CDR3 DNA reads TGTGCCAGCAGGATGGGACAGGGGAACACTGAAGCTTTCTTT.